This TCR beta chain is drawn from a study of OX40 agonist ivuxolimab in advanced cancers. Background on the whole study: The costimulatory receptor OX40 (CD134) was targeted by ivuxolimab, a fully human IgG2 agonistic monoclonal antibody. Intravenous ivuxolimab was administered to patients every 2 weeks at six dose levels: 0.01, 0.1, 0.3, 1.5, 3 and 10 mg/kg. Of the approximately 50 dose-escalation patients, hepatocellular carcinoma was present in about 20, melanoma in approximately 15, renal cell carcinoma in 9 and head and neck cancer in 9. The dose-escalation cohort was 82.7% male with a mean age of about 60 years, ranging from roughly 20 to 80. Patients were allowed to have had prior anti-PD-1, anti-PD-L1 or anti-CTLA-4 therapy, and around two fifths of the dose-escalation patients had been treated with checkpoint inhibitors. Three dose-escalation patients achieved partial responses, one with hepatocellular carcinoma and two with cutaneous melanoma. Peripheral TCRbeta sequencing was intended to test whether TCR sequence diversity was altered and clonal T-cell expansion was caused by ivuxolimab. The paper describes the monotherapy dose-escalation part (N = 52 patients) of the phase I trial of ivuxolimab. What the study reported, not specific to this receptor: Low levels of normalized T-cell clonal expansion were also seen in some patients who did not respond. At doses from 0.1 to 3.0 mg/kg, clonal expansion was seen in both CD4+ and CD8+ blood T cells between baseline and week 6. On average, CD8+ T cells showed more expanded clones than CD4+ T cells after ivuxolimab. The antigen specificity of the clonally expanded peripheral T cells was not determined. Partial responders in the 0.1-3.0 mg/kg groups had among the lowest normalized peripheral clonal expansion, especially among CD8+ T cells.

The trial excluded patients who had a history of autoimmune disease or who were on systemic immunosuppression. In every dose cohort, peripheral blood was drawn for TCR sequencing at baseline, cycle 4 day 1, and cycle 7 day 1. The samples were taken from a phase I, first-in-human, multicenter, open-label dose-escalation trial of ivuxolimab. Adults with locally advanced or metastatic melanoma, renal cell carcinoma, hepatocellular carcinoma or head and neck squamous cell carcinoma were enrolled in the trial. CD4+ and CD8+ T cells were sorted separately from peripheral blood before TCR sequencing. Looking up the germline V gene (reference sequence) yields CDR1 MNHEY and CDR2 SMNVEV. The CDR3 contains 14 residues, cysteine and phenylalanine counted. Left in the record is the CDR3 DNA by itself, 42 bases read in frame from the first base. At the junction V is shortened by 5 bases and J by 4 bases, with 14 bases in between.

With regard to this clone: Its antigen is currently not known. No base-level quality is on record; no much larger clone is a single base apart.

Genomic DNA was isolated from the sorted cells so that the TCRbeta CDR3 region could be sequenced. TCRbeta CDR3 regions were sequenced using the immunoSEQ Assay. Imported from immuneACCESS, the table was reduced by TCRdb to in-frame sequences with V and J called. These copies leave out some clones; in studies compared against another copy, an unresolved V gene accounts for under half, and the cause of the remainder is not known. The sample profile shows about 77,000 clones; roughly 87% of them were found once. In total, the top ten clones hold under 0.75% of the sample. This receptor was obtained from an adult with an advanced solid tumor such as melanoma, head and neck, liver or kidney cancer. The sequence joins TRBV27 to TRBJ1-2, and the D gene may be TRBD1, 6 bases matching. The sequenced sample was CD4+ or CD8+ T cells sorted from blood, obtained in a trial of the OX40 agonist ivuxolimab. The nucleotides read TGTGCCAGCAGTCGGCAGGGGAACAGCTATGGCTACACCTTC. Its coded protein is CASSRQGNSYGYTF.